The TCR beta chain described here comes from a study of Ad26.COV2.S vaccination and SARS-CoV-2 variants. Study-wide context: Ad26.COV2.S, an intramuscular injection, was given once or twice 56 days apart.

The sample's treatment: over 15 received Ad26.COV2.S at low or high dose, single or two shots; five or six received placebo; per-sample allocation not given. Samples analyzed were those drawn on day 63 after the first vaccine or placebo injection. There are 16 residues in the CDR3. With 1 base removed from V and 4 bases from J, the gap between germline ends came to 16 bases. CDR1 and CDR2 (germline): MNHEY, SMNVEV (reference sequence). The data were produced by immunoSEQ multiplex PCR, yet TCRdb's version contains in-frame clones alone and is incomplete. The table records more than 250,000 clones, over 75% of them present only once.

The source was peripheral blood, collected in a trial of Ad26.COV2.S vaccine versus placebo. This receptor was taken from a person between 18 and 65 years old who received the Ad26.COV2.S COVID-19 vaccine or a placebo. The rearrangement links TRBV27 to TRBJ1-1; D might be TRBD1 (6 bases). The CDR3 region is CASSLFGGPLGTEAFF. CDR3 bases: TGTGCCAGCAGTTTATTCGGGGGGCCGTTAGGCACTGAAGCTTTCTTT.